This record concerns one T cell receptor beta chain sequence. The specificity of this receptor is unknown. Per-base quality was not reported, and no clone a single base away is much larger than it. The same CDR3 is also encoded by other DNA sequences in this sample. The entry originates in a study of cytomegalovirus exposure and HLA in healthy donors listed by TCRdb under 2017. As for the study more broadly: According to an earlier analysis of around 600 of the donors, some 170 million T cells yielded approximately 120 million unique TCR beta sequences and 250 to 350 Gb of sequence data. An early release that covered about 640 HLA-typed donors contained approximately 300 gigabases of sequencing data and roughly 84 million unique TCR sequences. The genetic ancestry cluster associated with self-reported Caucasian donors included 65% to 90% of the roughly 380 genotyped donors. The study aimed to test whether signatures of past pathogen exposure could be identified by cataloging public T cell receptors. The study used immunosequencing to profile the T cell repertoires of some 600 subjects and linked those repertoires to cytomegalovirus serostatus. In addition to the first cohort of approximately 650 subjects, a separate validation cohort of about 120 different subjects was used. High-throughput TCR immunosequencing, statistical association of individual TCRs with disease status, and machine learning were combined to predict cytomegalovirus infection status. A later analysis re-analyzed previously published TCR beta repertoires from approximately 670 donors and added high-resolution HLA genotyping to study TCR occurrence patterns. The later analysis used no new phenotypic data to find candidate immune exposures, relying instead on TCR beta sequences and their occurrence across donors. An earlier analysis of several hundred of the donors applied high-throughput TCR beta sequencing to assess whether each TCR beta V gene segment acted as functional or pseudogenic. Donor age, sex, ethnicity and CMV serostatus were collected together with the repertoire data. A later genetic analysis used genome-wide SNP genotypes for about 65% of the roughly 700 donors, treating that subset as a discovery cohort. Every discovery cohort repertoire had been produced on one sequencing platform. Class I and class II HLA loci were covered by the typing at four-digit resolution. The number of donors typed differed by locus, with about 629-630 for A, B, C, DRB1 and DQB1, more than 500 for DQA1, some 570 for DPA1, and 450 to 480 for DPB1. A handful of DR-DQ haplotypes were handled as single units for association and clustering because linkage in the cohort was strong. On average, roughly 250,000 unique TCR beta nucleotide sequences were sequenced per donor among 398 genotyped donors of the cohort, with 15% to 20% of those sequences being non-productive. Points the paper makes about the study in general: In a later analysis, HLA-associated TCR beta chains showed more clonal expansion and lower generation probabilities than non-associated chains that were equally common. Most CMV-associated TCR beta chains appeared to be HLA-restricted in a later analysis, and the HLA associations seemed to be driven largely by CMV exposure. A later analysis associated 15,000 or so TCR beta sequences with specific HLA alleles at a false discovery rate of 0.05. The sequencing pipeline was judged likely to have produced a cluster of highly shared sequence variants as a technical artifact. Broadly in line with IMGT annotations, most TCR beta V segments showed up in productive rearrangements about 90% or about 30% of the time in an earlier analysis of some 590 of the donors. The classifier was reported to diagnose cytomegalovirus status with high specificity and sensitivity in both the original and validation cohorts. Presence/absence analyses assumed roughly uniform sequencing depth across donors, an assumption that may not hold. A total of 150 or so TCR beta chains were listed by the study as associated with cytomegalovirus. In a later genetic analysis, fewer N-insertions in productive TCRs were reported among donors in an Asian-associated ancestry cluster than the approximately 710-donor mean. Several of the top co-occurrence clusters appeared to be linked to parvovirus B19, influenza, CMV and Epstein-Barr virus, according to a later analysis. Because counts were too low, around 18 rarely observed V segments, including chromosome 9 orphons, were left out of the earlier analysis of a few hundred of the donors. In vitro tests confirmed that three of the cytomegalovirus-associated TCR beta chains recognize cytomegalovirus antigens. V-gene and J-gene trimming of TCR beta chains was associated with a missense DCLRE1C variant in a later genetic analysis, and the association was replicated in an independent cohort. Linkage disequilibrium might explain the correlated functional status among segregating V segments, but an unknown experimental factor could not be excluded. Strong co-occurrence of HLA alleles, especially DR and DQ, made assigning TCR associations to individual alleles difficult. Only TCR beta chains were sequenced in this cohort, and the absence of alpha or paired-chain data limited detectable features. Because some donors lacked HLA typing at each locus, the association tests relied only on the typed subset. CMV serostatus was the only immune exposure information available for the cohort. A further reported finding was that TCR beta sequences accurately predicted the HLA-A and HLA-B alleles for most subjects in the first cohort. Most TCR sequences were observed very rarely across donors, whereas some public TCRs were present in many individuals. According to the authors, the approach could potentially be generalized to other disease states and immunological phenotypes. In a later analysis, the rate of TCR association differed among HLA loci, with DRB1 alleles having the most associated TCRs and HLA-C alleles having the fewest.

In total, roughly 710 healthy bone marrow donors made up the cohort. At the time of sampling, all cohort members were nominally healthy, though unrecorded immune exposures were likely present. The donor tested CMV seronegative and was one of the 352 seronegative cohort members. Each donor provided a peripheral blood sample, and peripheral blood mononuclear cells were used for TCR beta sequencing. Genomic DNA extraction from the blood cell samples was performed with the Qiagen DNeasy Blood Extraction Kit. Library preparation was by the immunoSEQ multiplex PCR assay. A mixture of 60 forward primers for TCR Vbeta segments and 13 reverse primers for TCR Jbeta segments was used in the multiplex PCR. Amplification of the CDR3 region of rearranged TCR beta genes was performed with a multiplex PCR assay on genomic DNA. The Illumina HiSeq System was used to sequence the amplified TCR beta libraries as 87-base-pair reads. As for the original processing: A later analysis counted approximately 84 million unique TCR beta chains across the 550 to 700 repertoires, and some 11 million of these chains were shared by at least two donors. Raw reads were error-corrected and collapsed into unique sequences with a nearest-neighbor algorithm that merged closely related sequences to remove PCR and sequencing errors. CDR3 sequences were aligned to IMGT reference sequences to assign V, D and J gene segments. Each retained sequence needed at least a six-nucleotide match to both a V gene segment and a J gene segment. A rearrangement was called productive if the CDR3 had no stop codons and remained in frame with V and J, and every other rearrangement was called non-productive. CDR3 was defined by IMGT convention, running from the second conserved V-encoded cysteine to the conserved J-encoded phenylalanine. In an earlier analysis of more than 550 of the donors, sequences lacking an unambiguous match to a single V gene segment were excluded. An earlier analysis of several hundred of the donors called V segments functional above 56.7% productive rearrangements and segregating when the between-donor standard deviation exceeded 5%. To diagnose cytomegalovirus status from the catalog of TCR beta chain sequences, a statistical classification framework was built. In a later analysis, V and J genes were assigned by comparing TCR nucleotide sequences against IMGT/GENE-DB human TR gene sequences. In a later analysis, CDR3 sequences and most-parsimonious VDJ recombination scenarios were assigned using the TCRdist pipeline. In a later analysis, each TCR beta chain was defined by its CDR3 amino acid sequence together with its V-gene family, and reads lacking a unique V-gene family were excluded. In a later analysis, several hundred highly shared, low-generation-probability nucleotide sequences were removed to address suspected cross-contamination and a sequencing artifact. In a later analysis, a clonal expansion index for each public chain was calculated from normalized within-repertoire ranks of inferred template counts. A later analysis computed generation probabilities with a VDJ recombination model fitted to out-of-frame rearrangements, and checked the results against IGoR. In a later analysis, hypergeometric tests were used to score TCR-TCR, TCR-HLA and TCR-CMV co-occurrence, with a repertoire-size bias correction applied to TCR pairs. In a later analysis, false discovery rates were estimated by permuting HLA or CMV assignments 20 times. A later analysis grouped co-occurring TCRs with DBSCAN, adding TCRdist sequence similarity when clustering within HLA-allele-positive subsets. Repertoires with fewer than 30,000 or more than 120,000 public chains, plus five repertoires with anomalous nucleotide sharing, were excluded from co-occurrence clustering. Here the immuneACCESS table is served through TCRdb, limited to in-frame sequences with V and J called. Missing clones are a known gap in these copies; in checked studies unresolved V genes cover under half, and the rest lacks a known reason. The V and J calls and clone size are taken from that table; D and trimming were inferred from the DNA. Present in this sample are some 220,000 clones, around four fifths of which were seen just once. Roughly 0.58% of the sample lies in the top ten.

The sample was PBMCs. The sequence was obtained from a woman in her forties in good health and CMV-seronegative.

The CDR3 region: CASSFGQGGYGYTF. The sequenced DNA: TGTGCCAGCAGTTTCGGACAGGGGGGCTATGGCTACACCTTC. The sequence joins TRBV28 to TRBJ1-2; TRBD1 lines up with 10 middle nucleotides. The CDR3, from cysteine to phenylalanine, totals 14 residues. Kept here is only the CDR3 DNA, which spans 42 bases and is read in frame from base 1. CDR1 and CDR2 are drawn from the germline V gene: MDHEN, SYDVKM. V trim: 3 bases; J trim: 4 bases; unmatched bases: 2.